This record looks at one T cell receptor beta chain sequence and its context. The antigen is unknown. The assay was immunoSEQ multiplex PCR, and TCRdb's table has in-frame clones only and misses some. The data contain around 2.3 million clones, more than 90% of them singletons. The data were obtained in a study of shared clonotypes between healthy human individuals. The study's findings and limits: Rarefaction showed sorted-subset sequencing was incomplete despite large depth. A few donors held approximately 4.6% of naive CD4 clonotypes in common. Estimated richness was generally greater in naive than memory subsets. Sampling covered blood only; tissue repertoires likely differ.

The source material was naive CD4+ T cells sorted from blood. Subset: CD45RA+ positively selected. The TCR was taken from a man in his late teens or twenties in good health.

The CDR3 here is CASSQDVHSPLHF. As DNA, the CDR3 is TGCGCCAGCAGCCAAGATGTCCATTCACCCCTCCACTTT. The rearrangement joins TRBV4-3 to TRBJ1-6; D gene unclear. This CDR3 contains 13 residues. V shed 0 bases and J shed 8 bases, with 5 bases lying between them. The germline V gene encodes CDR1 LGHNA and CDR2 YSLEER.